This T cell receptor beta chain was sequenced during a study of CD8+ T cells in alopecia areata. General study points: A large proportion of expanded lesional clones were detected persisting in scalp and blood during tofacitinib.

V gave up 4 bases and J gave up 3 bases; unmatched junction bases: 4. The germline CDR1 and CDR2 sequences are MNHNY and SVGAGI (reference sequence). The CDR3 totals 16 residues. Treatment denoted: oral pan-JAK inhibitor, 5-10 mg twice daily. After isolation, RNA underwent reverse transcription to generate cDNA as the sequencing template. Profiled with immunoSEQ multiplex PCR; TCRdb holds only in-frame clones, not every one. Of about 200,000 clones in the sample, 30% to 40% were seen once. This clone came up a few times. Its matching antigen is unknown. This TCR was sampled from a human donor with alopecia areata. The material was CD4+ T cells sorted from blood, obtained between weeks 30 and 35, from a patient treated with tofacitinib. The V call is TRBV6-6, the J call TRBJ2-1; 12 nucleotides match TRBD2. The CDR3 region is CASSSTSGSVYNEQFF. CDR3 sequence (DNA): TGTGCCAGCAGTTCGACTAGCGGGAGTGTCTACAATGAGCAGTTCTTC.